This T cell receptor beta chain was sequenced during a study of blood T cell repertoires in COVID-19. Study in general: Material from acute and convalescent COVID-19 was sourced from the United States, Italy and Spain. From T cells, B-cell-depleted T cells, or PBMCs came the material, which was cDNA or gDNA.

In the original analysis: Cell counts per sample came from amplifying reference gene primers. Method: immunoSEQ multiplex PCR; TCRdb's copy keeps in-frame clones and lacks some. V and J calls plus clone size are reproduced from that table; the DNA served to infer D and trimming. The sample contains hundreds of thousands of clones, roughly 90% of which appear only once. The Seattle site enrolled patients during active infection and followed them longitudinally. Germline V lookup: CDR1 MNHEY, CDR2 SVGEGT. This CDR3 has 16 amino acids. V was shortened by 5 bases and J by 7 bases, with 18 bases between the two germline ends.

V usage is TRBV6-2 or TRBV6-3 and J usage is TRBJ1-6; no reliable D call. The sequence derives from a woman in her 70s with COVID-19, enrolled during active disease. Sequenced input: peripheral blood. The CDR3, as DNA: TGTGCCAGCAGTCTTACCTCCGGGGAGTGGAATTCACCCCTCCACTTT. Translation: CASSLTSGEWNSPLHF.